This record covers a single TCR beta chain. What it recognizes is unknown. The sample is drawn from a study of OX40 agonist ivuxolimab in advanced cancers. The data were produced by immunoSEQ multiplex PCR, yet TCRdb's version contains in-frame clones alone and is incomplete. This table holds some 60,000 clones, 86% found once. Trimming stripped 5 bases from V and 4 bases from J, with 17 bases between. CDR1 SGHVS and CDR2 FNYEAQ come from the germline V gene. The CDR3 covers 15 residues. Blood sampling took place at baseline, cycle 4 day 1, and cycle 7 day 1. Study findings and constraints: Researchers did not determine the expanded peripheral T cells' antigen specificity. CD8+ T cells were the subset that, on average, had more expanded clones than CD4+.

V is TRBV7-6 and J is TRBJ1-2, with unresolved D. This sequence was found in an adult with an advanced solid tumor such as melanoma, head and neck, liver or kidney cancer. The sample here was CD4+ or CD8+ T cells sorted from blood, taken in a trial of the OX40 agonist ivuxolimab. DNA for the CDR3: TGTGCCAGCAGCCGGACGCAAAGTGCCCTCTATGGCTACACCTTC. This encodes CASSRTQSALYGYTF.